Listed here are 18 T cell receptor beta chains from one sample, sequenced in a study of CD8 T cells in ankylosing spondylitis. One entry per CDR3 protein results from TCRdb running MiXCR on the 5' RACE reads. The repertoire includes 300,000 to 400,000 distinct CDR3 sequences, around 20% of them detected once, and roughly a sixth sits in the top ten. Study-wide results and limits: Characteristic of ankylosing spondylitis blood, it appeared, was a TCR beta motif comprising roughly eight highly homologous variants.

For these TCRs, the target antigens are not known. Sequenced: blood, either unsorted or a sorted T cell fraction (not recorded which). These receptors all stem from a male donor with ankylosing spondylitis.

This clonotype was seen more than once but under ten times. V gene TRBV20-1 combines with J gene TRBJ1-6; no clear D gene. The germline V gene encodes CDR1 DFQATT and CDR2 SNEGSKA (reference sequence). The CDR3 extends over 14 amino acids. Trimming took off 2 bases at V and 9 bases at J, with 14 bases between the two ends. The CDR3 DNA reads as TGCAGTGCTAGACCCGGGCCCTTAATTTCACCCCTCCACTTT. This gives the protein CSARPGPLISPLHF.

This clonotype was picked up one time. The chain is built from TRBV6-2 or TRBV6-3 and TRBJ2-1, with 7 bases identical to TRBD1. The trim removed 10 bases at V and 3 bases at J, leaving 9 bases unmatched. This CDR3 contains 14 residues. From germline, CDR1 is MNHEY and CDR2 SVGEGT. CDR3 sequence: CATQRAGGYNEQFF. Written as DNA, the CDR3 is TGTGCCACCCAGAGGGCAGGGGGCTACAATGAGCAGTTCTTC.

The V gene is TRBV20-1, the J gene TRBJ2-1; 10 positions match TRBD2. Germline CDR1 and CDR2: DFQATT and SNEGSKA (reference sequence). The CDR3 spans 14 residues. J was trimmed by 4 bases and V by 2 bases; bases with no gene match: 2. This CDR3 is CSARSGRVYNEQFF. The CDR3 DNA sequence: TGCAGTGCTAGAAGCGGGAGGGTTTACAATGAGCAGTTCTTC.

The V gene is TRBV5-1, the J gene TRBJ2-1; TRBD1 is a possible D gene (6 bases). There are 15 residues in the CDR3. Germline CDR1 reads SGHRS; CDR2 reads YFSETQ. The ends were cut back, 2 bases at V and 4 bases at J, with 13 bases in the middle. This CDR3 is CASSLLQGRYNEQFF. CDR3 in DNA: TGCGCCAGCAGCTTACTACAGGGAAGATACAATGAGCAGTTCTTC.

The table lists this clonotype with a few counts. This chain joins TRBV5-1 and TRBJ1-6; 8 positions agree with TRBD1. This CDR3 spans 15 amino acids. V trimming: 1 base; J trimming: 10 bases; junction bases outside the gene matches: 7. The germline V gene has CDR1 SGHRS and CDR2 YFSETQ. The chain's CDR3 is CASSLTGGEQSPLHF. The CDR3, as DNA: TGCGCCAGCAGCTTGACAGGGGGAGAACAATCACCCCTCCACTTT.

The chain employs TRBV7-9 and TRBJ2-1, with D perhaps being TRBD1 or TRBD2 (5 bases each). CDR1 is SEHNR, CDR2 FQNEAQ, per germline (reference sequence). The CDR3 spans 16 residues. Trimming took 3 bases from V and 3 from J, leaving 15 bases between them. The chain's CDR3 is CASSFEGSLIYNEQFF. As DNA, the CDR3 is TGTGCCAGCAGCTTCGAGGGGTCTCTCATCTACAATGAGCAGTTCTTC.

This clonotype was seen a handful of times. The rearrangement uses TRBV9 and TRBJ1-3; no reliable D call. The V gene lost 2 bases and the J gene lost 2 bases, with 5 bases spanning the gap. This CDR3 is 13 amino acids long. Germline V gene lookup returns CDR1 SGDLS and CDR2 YYNGEE. CDR3 sequence (DNA): TGTGCCAGCAGCGTGGGGACTGGAAACACCATATATTTT. Protein product: CASSVGTGNTIYF.

The table lists this clonotype with a few counts. The CDR3 region is CATSVGQYNEQFF. The CDR3 DNA reads as TGTGCCACCAGTGTAGGGCAGTACAATGAGCAGTTCTTC. The genes are TRBV24-1 and TRBJ2-1, with D uncertain. Trimming stripped 5 bases from V and 4 bases from J, with 8 bases between. This CDR3 comprises 13 residues. Germline CDR1 reads KGHDR; CDR2 reads SFDVKD.

This chain joins TRBV11-2 and TRBJ1-5, with 7 nucleotides matching TRBD1. Trimming took 5 bases from V and 4 from J; bases not matched to a gene: 11. Germline assignment: CDR1 SGHAT and CDR2 FQNNGV. CDR3 size: 16 residues. In nucleotides, the CDR3 is TGTGCCAGCAGCCCCTCCCTCACAGGGGTAAATCAGCCCCAGCATTTT. Translated, it gives CASSPSLTGVNQPQHF.

The rearrangement links TRBV6-1 to TRBJ2-1; TRBD1 aligns across 8 bases. This CDR3 region has 15 residues. Looked up from germline, CDR1 is MNHNS and CDR2 is SASEGT. V lost 9 bases to trimming and J lost 0 bases; unmatched junction nucleotides: 7. DNA for the CDR3: TGTGCCAGTCAAGACAGGGGACACTCCTACAATGAGCAGTTCTTC. Translating gives CASQDRGHSYNEQFF.

The gene calls are TRBV9 and TRBJ1-1; tentatively, D is TRBD1 (5 bases). Germline CDR1 is SGDLS and CDR2 is YYNGEE. The CDR3 sequence is 15 residues long. V was clipped by 4 bases and J by 3 bases, with 16 bases between them. The CDR3 is CASSPVEGPHTEAFF. CDR3 in DNA: TGTGCCAGCAGCCCGGTCGAGGGGCCACACACTGAAGCTTTCTTT.

This chain uses TRBV19 with TRBJ2-2; TRBD2 matches at 12 bases. Germline CDR1 is LNHDA and CDR2 is SQIVND (reference sequence). V was clipped by 5 bases and J by 0 bases; unmatched bases: 7. The CDR3 runs 18 residues. CDR3 loop: CASSAGLAGFANTGELFF. DNA of the CDR3: TGTGCCAGTAGTGCCGGACTAGCGGGGTTTGCGAACACCGGGGAGCTGTTTTTT.

The chain couples TRBV20-1 to TRBJ2-7; D call uncertain. The ends were cut back, 1 base at V and 5 bases at J, with 18 bases in the middle. The CDR3 runs to 15 residues. Germline CDR1 is DFQATT and CDR2 is SNEGSKA (reference sequence). CDR3 DNA sequence: TGCAGTGCTAGAGGGTTAGAGGATCCCTACCACGAGCAGTACTTC. Residues: CSARGLEDPYHEQYF.

The chain employs TRBV30 and TRBJ2-3; 10 bases match TRBD2. CDR3 size: 17 residues. Trimming cost V 8 bases and J 2 bases; bases outside gene matches: 16. Germline assignment: CDR1 GTSNPN and CDR2 SVGIG (reference sequence). CDR3 in DNA: TGTGCCGGGACTGGGGCTAGCGGGAGAGGAAACACAGATACGCAGTATTTT. Protein: CAGTGASGRGNTDTQYF.

This clonotype was seen once. The chain is built from TRBV12-3 or TRBV12-4 and TRBJ2-7; D remains unclear. The CDR3 is 13 amino acids. Deletions cut 6 bases from V and 2 bases from J, with 11 bases between. The CDR3 region has the DNA TGTGCCAGCAGACGGAACGGAGCCTACGAGCAGTACTTC. It translates to CASRRNGAYEQYF.

V usage is TRBV20-1 and J usage is TRBJ1-5; no clear D gene. V was clipped by 6 bases and J by 3 bases, with 12 bases between them. The CDR3 runs to 13 residues. Germline assignment: CDR1 DFQATT and CDR2 SNEGSKA (reference sequence). The CDR3 DNA reads TGCAGTGCGGCAGTACTTGACAATCAGCCCCAGCATTTT. Translated, it gives CSAAVLDNQPQHF.

This clonotype was counted between two and nine times. This chain uses TRBV10-3 with TRBJ1-6; D possibly corresponds to TRBD1 (6 bases). Deletions cut 7 bases from V and 10 bases from J, with 11 bases between. The CDR3 is 12 residues long. The germline gives CDR1 ENHRY, CDR2 SYGVKD. CDR3 DNA: TGTGCCATCAAGGGGGAGGGATCACCCCTCCACTTT. Its protein product is CAIKGEGSPLHF.

The chain couples TRBV4-1 to TRBJ2-2; D gene unclear. Germline V gene lookup returns CDR1 MGHRA and CDR2 YSYEKL. CDR3 length: 15 amino acids. Between the trimmed V and J ends, which lost 0 bases and 9 bases, there was a span of 14 bases. Written as DNA, the CDR3 is TGCGCCAGCAGCCAAGACGAACAGTACACTAGGGAGCTGTTTTTT. As protein: CASSQDEQYTRELFF.